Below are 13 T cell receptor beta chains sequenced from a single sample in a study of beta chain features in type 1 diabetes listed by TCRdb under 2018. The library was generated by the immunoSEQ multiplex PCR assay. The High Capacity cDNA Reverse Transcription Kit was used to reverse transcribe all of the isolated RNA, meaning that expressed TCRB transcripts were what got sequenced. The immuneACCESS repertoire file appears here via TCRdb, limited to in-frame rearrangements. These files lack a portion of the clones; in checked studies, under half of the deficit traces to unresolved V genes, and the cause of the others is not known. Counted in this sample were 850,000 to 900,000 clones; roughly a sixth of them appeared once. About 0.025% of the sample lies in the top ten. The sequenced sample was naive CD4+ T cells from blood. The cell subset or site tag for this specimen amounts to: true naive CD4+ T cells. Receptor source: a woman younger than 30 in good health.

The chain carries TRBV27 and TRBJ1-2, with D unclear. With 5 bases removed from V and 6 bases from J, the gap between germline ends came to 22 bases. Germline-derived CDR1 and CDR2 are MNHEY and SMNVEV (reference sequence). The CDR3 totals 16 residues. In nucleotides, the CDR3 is TGTGCCAGCAGTCCAAACCCCGCGGTAGCAGTCCATGGCTACACCTTC. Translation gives CASSPNPAVAVHGYTF.

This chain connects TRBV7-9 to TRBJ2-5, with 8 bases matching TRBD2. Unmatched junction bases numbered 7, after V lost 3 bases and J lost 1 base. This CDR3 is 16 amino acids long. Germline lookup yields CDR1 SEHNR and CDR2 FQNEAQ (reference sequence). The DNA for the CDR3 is TGTGCCAGCAGCTTCCTTGCGGGAGGAGGCCAAGAGACCCAGTACTTC. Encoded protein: CASSFLAGGGQETQYF.

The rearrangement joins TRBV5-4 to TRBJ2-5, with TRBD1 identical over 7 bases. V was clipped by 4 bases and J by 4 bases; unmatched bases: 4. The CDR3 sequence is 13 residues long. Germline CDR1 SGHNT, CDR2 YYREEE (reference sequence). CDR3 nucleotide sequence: TGTGCCAGCAGCGCCCGGGACAGAGAGACCCAGTACTTC. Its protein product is CASSARDRETQYF. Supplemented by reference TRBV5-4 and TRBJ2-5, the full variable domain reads ETGVTQSPTHLIKTRGQQVTLRCSSQSGHNTVSWYQQALGQGPQFIFQYYREEENGRGNFPPRFSGLQFPNYSSELNVNALELDDSALYLCASSARDRETQYFGPGTRLLVL.

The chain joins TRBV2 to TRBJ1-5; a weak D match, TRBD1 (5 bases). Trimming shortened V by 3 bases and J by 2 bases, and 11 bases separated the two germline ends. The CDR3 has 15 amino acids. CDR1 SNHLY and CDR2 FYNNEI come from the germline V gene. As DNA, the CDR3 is TGTGCCAGCAGTGACGACGGAGGGGGCAATCAGCCCCAGCATTTT. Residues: CASSDDGGGNQPQHF.

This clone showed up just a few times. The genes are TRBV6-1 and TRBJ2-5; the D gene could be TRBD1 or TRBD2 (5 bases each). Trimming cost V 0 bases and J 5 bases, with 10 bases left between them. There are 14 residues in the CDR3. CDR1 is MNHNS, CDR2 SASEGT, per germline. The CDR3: CASSEAPGRETQYF. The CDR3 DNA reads TGTGCCAGCAGTGAAGCGCCGGGGCGGGAGACCCAGTACTTC.

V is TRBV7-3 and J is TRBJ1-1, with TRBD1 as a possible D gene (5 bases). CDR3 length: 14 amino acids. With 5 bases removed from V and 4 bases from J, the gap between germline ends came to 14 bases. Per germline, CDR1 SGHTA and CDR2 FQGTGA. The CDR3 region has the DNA TGTGCCAGCAGCCCCGGGACGGCTGGCACTGAAGCTTTCTTT. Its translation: CASSPGTAGTEAFF. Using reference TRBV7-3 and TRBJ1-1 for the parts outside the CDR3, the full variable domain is GAGVSQTPSNKVTEKGKYVELRCDPISGHTALYWYRQSLGQGPEFLIYFQGTGAADDSGLPNDRFFAVRPEGSVSTLKIQRTERGDSAVYLCASSPGTAGTEAFFGQGTRLTVV.

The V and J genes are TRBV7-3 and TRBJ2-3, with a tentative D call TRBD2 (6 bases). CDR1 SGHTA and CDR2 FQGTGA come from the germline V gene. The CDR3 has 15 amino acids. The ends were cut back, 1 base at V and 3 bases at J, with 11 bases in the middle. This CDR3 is CASSLNGRKTDTQYF. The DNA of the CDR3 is TGTGCCAGCAGCTTAAACGGGAGAAAGACAGATACGCAGTATTTT. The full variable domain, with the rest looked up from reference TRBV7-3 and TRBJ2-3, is GAGVSQTPSNKVTEKGKYVELRCDPISGHTALYWYRQSLGQGPEFLIYFQGTGAADDSGLPNDRFFAVRPEGSVSTLKIQRTERGDSAVYLCASSLNGRKTDTQYFGPGTRLTVL.

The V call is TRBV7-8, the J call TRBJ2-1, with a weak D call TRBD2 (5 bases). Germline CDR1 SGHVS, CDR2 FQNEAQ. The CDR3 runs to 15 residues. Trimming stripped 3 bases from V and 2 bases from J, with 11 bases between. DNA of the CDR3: TGTGCCAGCAGCTTCCCGGGGATTACCTACAATGAGCAGTTCTTC. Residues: CASSFPGITYNEQFF.

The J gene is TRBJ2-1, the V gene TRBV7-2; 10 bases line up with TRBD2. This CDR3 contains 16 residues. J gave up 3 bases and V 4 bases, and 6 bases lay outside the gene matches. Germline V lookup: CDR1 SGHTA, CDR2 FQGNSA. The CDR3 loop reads CASSSSSGSGYNEQFF. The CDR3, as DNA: TGTGCCAGCAGCTCCTCTAGCGGGAGCGGCTACAATGAGCAGTTCTTC.

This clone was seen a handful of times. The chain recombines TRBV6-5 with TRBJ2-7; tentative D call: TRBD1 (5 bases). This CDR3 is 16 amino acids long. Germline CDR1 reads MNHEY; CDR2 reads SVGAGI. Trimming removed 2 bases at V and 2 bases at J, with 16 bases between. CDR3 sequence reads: CASSYTGHAEPYEQYF. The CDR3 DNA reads TGTGCCAGCAGTTACACAGGACATGCGGAACCCTACGAGCAGTACTTC.

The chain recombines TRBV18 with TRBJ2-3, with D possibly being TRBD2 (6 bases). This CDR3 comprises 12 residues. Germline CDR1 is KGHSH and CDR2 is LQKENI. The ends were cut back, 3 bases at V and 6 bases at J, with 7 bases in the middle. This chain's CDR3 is CASSPGRDTQYF. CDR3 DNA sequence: TGTGCCAGCTCACCGGGGAGGGATACGCAGTATTTT.

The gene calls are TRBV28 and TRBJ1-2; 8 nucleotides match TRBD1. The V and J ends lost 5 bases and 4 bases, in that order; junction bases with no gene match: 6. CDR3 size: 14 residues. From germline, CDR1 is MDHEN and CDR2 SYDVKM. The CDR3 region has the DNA TGTGCCAGCAGTCCCCCCAGGGGGCCCTATGGCTACACCTTC. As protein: CASSPPRGPYGYTF.

As DNA, the CDR3 is TGTGCCAGCAGCGTGGAGGGTATCAGGGTCCGGGAGCAGTACTTC. It translates to CASSVEGIRVREQYF. The rearrangement joins TRBV5-4 to TRBJ2-7, with a weak D call TRBD2 (6 bases). Trimming removed 4 bases from V and 7 bases from J, with 21 bases in between. This CDR3 is 15 amino acids long. Germline values: CDR1 SGHNT, CDR2 YYREEE (reference sequence).